Presented here are 30 T cell receptor beta chains from one specimen sequenced in a study of control samples from healthy donors and cancer patients. Libraries were prepared by immunoSEQ multiplex PCR; TCRdb keeps only in-frame clonotypes and omits some of them. Of around 180,000 clones listed, around 88% are singletons. The sequenced sample consisted of blood. Every receptor here comes from a woman under 40 in good health.

This chain links TRBV27 with TRBJ2-2; 11 bases are a match to TRBD2. V lost 6 bases and J lost 5; bases outside the gene matches: 8. CDR1 is MNHEY, CDR2 SMNVEV, per germline (reference sequence). This CDR3 spans 16 amino acids. The CDR3: CASSLPSGGPTGELFF. The CDR3 DNA follows: TGTGCCAGCAGCCTCCCTAGCGGGGGGCCAACCGGGGAGCTGTTTTTT.

This clone has only a few counts. The V gene is TRBV2, the J gene TRBJ2-1, with D unresolved. The germline V gene has CDR1 SNHLY and CDR2 FYNNEI. Between the trimmed V and J ends, which lost 4 bases and 5 bases, there was a span of 12 bases. CDR3 size: 14 residues. The CDR3 coding sequence is TGTGCCAGCAGTGGAGAAGGGTTGGACAATGAGCAGTTCTTC. Its translation: CASSGEGLDNEQFF. The whole variable domain, remainder taken from reference TRBV2 and TRBJ2-1, is EPEVTQTPSHQVTQMGQEVILRCVPISNHLYFYWYRQILGQKVEFLVSFYNNEISEKSEIFDDQFSVERPDGSNFTLKIRSTKLEDSAMYFCASSGEGLDNEQFFGPGTRLTVL.

The gene calls are TRBV6-1 and TRBJ1-6; D possibly corresponds to TRBD1 (6 bases). V was pared by 3 bases and J by 5 bases, with 14 bases between. This CDR3 has 16 residues. Per germline, CDR1 MNHNS and CDR2 SASEGT. The CDR3 loop reads CASSEIGQRNNSPLHF. CDR3 in DNA: TGTGCCAGCAGTGAGATTGGACAGCGCAATAATTCACCCCTCCACTTT.

J is TRBJ2-5 and V is TRBV5-4; maybe TRBD2 (5 bases). V was cut by 7 bases and J by 5 bases, with 15 bases left in between. From germline, CDR1 is SGHNT and CDR2 YYREEE (reference sequence). This CDR3 has 13 amino acids. The CDR3 protein is CASFTPGVETQYF. The CDR3 region has the DNA TGTGCCAGCTTCACCCCCGGGGTCGAGACCCAGTACTTC.

The genes are TRBV4-1 and TRBJ2-1, with D possibly TRBD1 on 6 matching bases. The CDR3 is 20 residues long. Per germline, CDR1 MGHRA and CDR2 YSYEKL. V was clipped by 1 base and J by 4 bases, with 26 bases between them. CDR3 sequence (DNA): TGCGCCAGCAGCCAAGTTGGTGAGCTTCTACAGGGTTTAGTGTACAATGAGCAGTTCTTC. It translates to CASSQVGELLQGLVYNEQFF.

V and J are TRBV18 and TRBJ1-2; a possible D gene is TRBD1 (6 bases). Trimming pared 3 bases from V and 0 bases from J, leaving 17 bases between. The CDR3 spans 17 residues. Germline values: CDR1 KGHSH, CDR2 LQKENI. Written as DNA, the CDR3 is TGTGCCAGCTCACCTTCTAATACAGGGATAGCTAACTATGGCTACACCTTC. Protein product: CASSPSNTGIANYGYTF.

CDR3 DNA sequence: TGTGCCAGCAGCCGGAACAGGGAGCCCACAGATACGCAGTATTTT. This encodes CASSRNREPTDTQYF. V is TRBV28 and J is TRBJ2-3; D is perhaps TRBD1 (6 bases). The germline gives CDR1 MDHEN, CDR2 SYDVKM. V was clipped by 6 bases and J by 2 bases, with 15 bases between them. CDR3 size: 15 residues.

CDR3 sequence (DNA): TGTGCCAGCAGCGTAAACCCCGGGGGTCCTTATGGCTACACCTTC. Its protein product is CASSVNPGGPYGYTF. The chain couples TRBV9 to TRBJ1-2, with D tentatively TRBD1 (5 bases). Trimming shortened V by 1 base and J by 5 bases, and 15 bases separated the two germline ends. Germline lookup yields CDR1 SGDLS and CDR2 YYNGEE. The CDR3 consists of 15 residues. Based on the CDR3 plus reference TRBV9 and TRBJ1-2, the full variable domain is DSGVTQTPKHLITATGQRVTLRCSPRSGDLSVYWYQQSLDQGLQFLIQYYNGEERAKGNILERFSAQQFPDLHSELNLSSLELGDSALYFCASSVNPGGPYGYTFGSGTRLTVV.

This chain joins TRBV6-5 and TRBJ2-7; D not certain. The V end lost 11 bases, the J end lost 6 bases, and 20 bases lay between the germline ends. Germline loops: CDR1 MNHEY, CDR2 SVGAGI. CDR3 length: 13 amino acids. CDR3 sequence: CAARRTPGPEQYF. CDR3 nucleotide sequence: TGTGCCGCCAGGCGTACTCCAGGCCCCGAGCAGTACTTC.

V usage is TRBV5-1 and J usage is TRBJ2-2, with TRBD1 as a possible D gene (6 bases). This CDR3 comprises 13 residues. V shed 4 bases and J shed 5 bases, with 9 bases lying between them. Germline lookup yields CDR1 SGHRS and CDR2 YFSETQ. The CDR3 region has the DNA TGCGCCAGCAGCCCAGGGGCTACCGGGGAGCTGTTTTTT. The encoded protein is CASSPGATGELFF.

The CDR3 here is CASSNRDGRNTIYF. The CDR3 DNA reads as TGTGCCAGCAGTAACCGGGATGGACGAAACACCATATATTTT. The chain uses TRBV28 and TRBJ1-3; D unresolved. CDR1 is MDHEN, CDR2 SYDVKM, per germline. Trimming took 5 bases from V and 5 from J, leaving 13 bases between them. The CDR3 sequence is 14 residues long.

The chain joins TRBV19 to TRBJ2-7, with D maybe TRBD1 (6 bases). The CDR3 is made up of 16 amino acids. Germline loops: CDR1 LNHDA, CDR2 SQIVND (reference sequence). Trimming left V 3 bases short and J 5 bases short, with 20 bases between. This chain's CDR3 is CASSISGQTPTHEQYF. The CDR3 coding sequence is TGTGCCAGTAGTATCTCCGGACAGACTCCGACCCACGAGCAGTACTTC. The variable domain in full, with the rest retrieved from reference TRBV19 and TRBJ2-7, is DGGITQSPKYLFRKEGQNVTLSCEQNLNHDAMYWYRQDPGQGLRLIYYSQIVNDFQKGDIAEGYSVSREKKESFPLTVTSAQKNPTAFYLCASSISGQTPTHEQYFGPGTRLTVT.

V and J are TRBV21-1 and TRBJ1-2; the table's D call, TRBD1, has no DNA check behind it. TRBV21-1 is a known pseudogene. This CDR3 spans 15 amino acids. CDR3 sequence reads: CASSMPGQGSRGYTF. CDR3 nucleotides: TGTGCCAGCAGCATGCCCGGACAGGGTTCGCGAGGCTACACCTTC.

This chain joins TRBV28 and TRBJ2-7; D may match TRBD1 or TRBD2 (5 bases each). The CDR3 covers 13 residues. CDR1 is MDHEN, CDR2 SYDVKM, per germline. V lost 8 bases, J lost 2 bases, and 13 bases lay in between. The chain's CDR3 is CASQGDGPYEQYF. CDR3 sequence (DNA): TGTGCCAGCCAAGGGGACGGACCCTACGAGCAGTACTTC.

To note about this clone: Other DNA sequences in this sample translate to the same CDR3. The rearrangement uses TRBV30 and TRBJ1-2; the match to TRBD1 covers 11 bases. This CDR3 is built from 19 residues. V trimming: 5 bases; J trimming: 3 bases; junction bases outside the gene matches: 20. The germline CDR1 and CDR2 sequences are GTSNPN and SVGIG (reference sequence). The CDR3 nucleotides are TGTGCCTGGCGGGGGCCTCAGGACAGGGGGCTTGGTGGGTACTATGGCTACACCTTC. Translation: CAWRGPQDRGLGGYYGYTF.

This CDR3 reads CASSPQGSTGEKLFF. The CDR3 region has the DNA TGTGCCAGCAGCCCTCAGGGATCTACGGGTGAAAAACTGTTTTTT. The chain carries TRBV9 and TRBJ1-4; D might be TRBD1 (5 bases). The CDR3 totals 15 residues. The ends were cut back, 4 bases at V and 7 bases at J, with 17 bases in the middle. Germline CDR1 and CDR2: SGDLS and YYNGEE.

This clone was seen a handful of times. The chain links TRBV18 to TRBJ1-1; D is ambiguous. CDR1 and CDR2 from the germline V gene are KGHSH and LQKENI. This CDR3 region has 13 residues. V lost 1 base and J lost 8, with 11 bases in between. The CDR3 DNA reads TGTGCCAGCTCACCACAGGACGGAATGGAAGCTTTCTTT. Protein product: CASSPQDGMEAFF. The full variable domain, its missing parts supplied by reference TRBV18 and TRBJ1-1, is NAGVMQNPRHLVRRRGQEARLRCSPMKGHSHVYWYRQLPEEGLKFMVYLQKENIIDESGMPKERFSAEFPKEGPSILRIQQVVRGDSAAYFCASSPQDGMEAFFGQGTRLTVV.

The table lists this clone with a few counts. The rearrangement links TRBV2 to TRBJ1-5, with 10 nucleotides matching TRBD1. The CDR3 totals 15 residues. In germline, CDR1 is SNHLY, CDR2 FYNNEI. Trimming at V came to 6 bases and at J to 6 bases, leaving 8 bases not matched to a gene. In nucleotides, the CDR3 is TGTGCCAGCAGACCCGGGACAGGGGATTTTCAGCCCCAGCATTTT. Translated: CASRPGTGDFQPQHF.

J is TRBJ2-3 and V is TRBV10-3; 11 bases fit TRBD1. V lost 8 bases to trimming and J lost 0 bases; unmatched junction nucleotides: 13. The CDR3 runs to 18 residues. In germline, CDR1 is ENHRY, CDR2 SYGVKD. The chain's CDR3 is CAISQGQGVTTSTDTQYF. The CDR3 DNA reads TGTGCCATCTCCCAGGGACAGGGGGTGACAACTAGCACAGATACGCAGTATTTT.

The gene calls are TRBV19 and TRBJ1-2; a weak D match, TRBD1 (5 bases). Germline CDR1 LNHDA, CDR2 SQIVND (reference sequence). CDR3 length: 14 amino acids. Trimming removed 4 bases at V and 7 bases at J, with 16 bases between. The CDR3: CASSREPGLPGYTF. The CDR3 nucleotides read TGTGCCAGTAGTAGGGAGCCAGGGCTCCCTGGCTACACCTTC.

Remarks on this clone: The same CDR3 can be traced to other DNA sequences in this sample. The genes are TRBV18 and TRBJ2-5; D is uncertain. CDR1 is KGHSH, CDR2 LQKENI, per germline. The CDR3 covers 11 residues. Trimming left V 2 bases short and J 4 bases short, with 2 bases between. CDR3: CASSPGETQYF. CDR3 nucleotide sequence: TGTGCCAGCTCACCAGGAGAGACCCAGTACTTC.

V usage is TRBV11-1 and J usage is TRBJ2-1; 12 bases are shared with TRBD2. The germline CDR1 and CDR2 sequences are SGHAT and FQDESV (reference sequence). V lost 2 bases and J lost 5; bases outside the gene matches: 1. The CDR3 totals 15 residues. The CDR3 DNA reads TGTGCCAGCAGCTTACTAGCGGGAGGGAACAATGAGCAGTTCTTC. It translates to CASSLLAGGNNEQFF.

The chain couples TRBV19 to TRBJ1-2; the D is unclear. CDR3 length: 11 amino acids. Trimming cost V 3 bases and J 10 bases, with 9 bases left between them. Germline-derived CDR1 and CDR2 are LNHDA and SQIVND (reference sequence). The DNA of the CDR3 is TGTGCCAGTAGTATCGGCCAGGCCTACACCTTC. The encoded protein is CASSIGQAYTF. The full variable domain, in which reference TRBV19 and TRBJ1-2 provide the parts outside the CDR3, is DGGITQSPKYLFRKEGQNVTLSCEQNLNHDAMYWYRQDPGQGLRLIYYSQIVNDFQKGDIAEGYSVSREKKESFPLTVTSAQKNPTAFYLCASSIGQAYTFGSGTRLTVV.

This clone was seen just once. CDR3 sequence reads: CASSQDRRTDTQYF. The CDR3 bases are TGCGCCAGCAGCCAAGATCGAAGGACAGATACGCAGTATTTT. The genes are TRBV4-1 and TRBJ2-3; D remains ambiguous. The CDR3 consists of 14 residues. The germline V and J ends were trimmed by 0 bases and 3 bases, with 7 bases remaining between them. Germline assignment: CDR1 MGHRA and CDR2 YSYEKL.

This chain uses TRBV5-1 with TRBJ2-1; 7 positions match TRBD1. V shed 1 base and J 7 bases; nucleotides not matched to a gene: 5. From germline, CDR1 is SGHRS and CDR2 YFSETQ. The CDR3 loop spans 14 amino acids. The CDR3 coding sequence is TGCGCCAGCAGCTTGAGACAGGGTGAAAATGAGCAGTTCTTC. Translated: CASSLRQGENEQFF.

The V and J genes are TRBV6-1 and TRBJ2-1; D gene unclear. V was shortened by 7 bases and J by 4 bases, with 5 bases between the two germline ends. The CDR3 is made up of 11 amino acids. From germline, CDR1 is MNHNS and CDR2 SASEGT. The CDR3 region has the DNA TGTGCCAGCACCTCATACAATGAGCAGTTCTTC. This translates into CASTSYNEQFF.

CDR3 residues: CASSIDLGQPQHF. CDR3 DNA: TGTGCCAGTAGTATAGATCTCGGTCAGCCCCAGCATTTT. V gene TRBV19 combines with J gene TRBJ1-5; D not resolved. The germline V gene encodes CDR1 LNHDA and CDR2 SQIVND (reference sequence). Trimming took off 0 bases at V and 6 bases at J, with 6 bases between the two ends. This CDR3 is built from 13 residues.

V usage is TRBV24-1 and J usage is TRBJ2-5, with 13 bases matching TRBD2. Trimming at V came to 2 bases and at J to 11 bases, leaving 7 bases not matched to a gene. Looked up from germline, CDR1 is KGHDR and CDR2 is SFDVKD. The CDR3 spans 15 residues. The CDR3 region is CATSDSGGLAGDQYF. DNA for the CDR3: TGTGCCACCAGTGATTCCGGCGGACTAGCGGGGGATCAGTACTTC.

This sequence joins TRBV28 and TRBJ2-1, with 9 nucleotides matching TRBD2. After removal of 6 bases from V and 7 bases from J, the junction contained 10 bases not matched to a gene. The CDR3 sequence is 15 residues long. CDR1 and CDR2 from the germline V gene are MDHEN and SYDVKM. The CDR3 bases are TGTGCCAGCAGCTGGGGCGGGAGGGCCGGTAATGAGCAGTTCTTC. Translated: CASSWGGRAGNEQFF. The full variable domain, completed using reference TRBV28 and TRBJ2-1, is DVKVTQSSRYLVKRTGEKVFLECVQDMDHENMFWYRQDPGLGLRLIYFSYDVKMKEKGDIPEGYSVSREKKERFSLILESASTNQTSMYLCASSWGGRAGNEQFFGPGTRLTVL.

This CDR3 reads CASSSVPQETQYF. The CDR3 DNA sequence: TGTGCCAGCAGTTCTGTGCCGCAAGAGACCCAGTACTTC. The chain links TRBV6-6 to TRBJ2-5; the D is unclear. Between the trimmed V and J ends, which lost 4 bases and 2 bases, there was a span of 8 bases. This CDR3 region has 13 residues. Germline V gives CDR1 MNHNY, CDR2 SVGAGI (reference sequence).